These 13 T cell receptor beta chains originate from one sample sequenced in a study of CD8+CD57+ T cells in acquired aplastic anemia. Genomic DNA, serving as template, underwent TCR beta VDJ and CDR3 profiling. Each CDR3 protein is one row after TCRdb ran MiXCR on the reads. The table has about 220,000 distinct CDR3 sequences, about a third seen once; the top ten hold 1% to 1.3%. Material: sorted CD4+, CD8+, or CD8+CD57+ T cells (not recorded which) from PBMCs. These receptor sequences come from a human donor in good health, serving as a control.

This clonotype was detected many times. The J gene is TRBJ2-5, the V gene TRBV7-6; the match to TRBD2 covers 7 bases. This CDR3 has 14 residues. Germline V lookup: CDR1 SGHVS, CDR2 FNYEAQ. Losses at the gene ends were 4 bases for V and 5 bases for J; bases not matched to a gene: 7. CDR3 nucleotide sequence: TGTGCCAGCAGCTACACGGGACTAAGGGAGACCCAGTACTTC. Encoded protein: CASSYTGLRETQYF.

On this clonotype itself: Mismatch with germline at one junction end may stem from a read error. The V call is TRBV29-1, the J call TRBJ2-1; TRBD2 aligns across 8 bases. Germline V lookup: CDR1 SQVTM, CDR2 ANQGSEA. This CDR3 has 14 residues. CDR3 protein: CSENRAGVRNEQSF. For the CDR3, the DNA is TGCAGCGAAAACAGAGCGGGAGTACGCAATGAGCAGTCCTTC.

This chain joins TRBV4-2 and TRBJ1-2, with TRBD1 matching over 8 bases. V gave up 4 bases and J gave up 6 bases; unmatched junction bases: 16. From germline, CDR1 is LGHNA and CDR2 YNFKEQ. This CDR3 comprises 17 residues. CDR3 coding DNA: TGTGCCAGCAGCCCCGGACAGGGCCCCCCCCCTTCGGATGGCTACACCTTC. This translates into CASSPGQGPPPSDGYTF.

This clonotype has a handful of counts. The chain has TRBV4-2 and TRBJ1-2; D might be TRBD1 (5 bases). The CDR3 spans 15 residues. V lost 1 base, J lost 3 bases, and 12 bases lay in between. Germline-derived CDR1 and CDR2 are LGHNA and YNFKEQ. CDR3 loop: CASSQAVGGDYGYTF. Written as DNA, the CDR3 is TGTGCCAGCAGCCAAGCCGTCGGGGGGGACTATGGCTACACCTTC.

This clonotype was seen repeatedly, ten times or more. The chain couples TRBV11-2 to TRBJ1-2; TRBD1 might be the D (6 bases). Trimming cost V 2 bases and J 4 bases, with 14 bases left between them. The CDR3 is 15 amino acids. Germline V gene lookup returns CDR1 SGHAT and CDR2 FQNNGV. CDR3 in DNA: TGTGCCAGCAGCTTAAAGCCAGGGGATGGCTATGGCTACACCTTC. Its protein is CASSLKPGDGYGYTF. The full variable domain, its missing parts supplied by reference TRBV11-2 and TRBJ1-2, is EAGVAQSPRYKIIEKRQSVAFWCNPISGHATLYWYQQILGQGPKLLIQFQNNGVVDDSQLPKDRFSAERLKGVDSTLKIQPAKLEDSAVYLCASSLKPGDGYGYTFGSGTRLTVV.

This clonotype was recorded at least ten times. The chain combines TRBV7-9 with TRBJ1-2; possibly TRBD1 for D (6 bases). Germline CDR1 reads SEHNR; CDR2 reads FQNEAQ (reference sequence). CDR3 length: 15 amino acids. Trimming cost V 6 bases and J 5 bases, with 19 bases left between them. The CDR3 DNA follows: TGTGCCAGCAGATCGAACGCGGGCAGGGGATATGGCTACACCTTC. Translation gives CASRSNAGRGYGYTF.

This clonotype was seen more than once but under ten times. The chain carries TRBV20-1 and TRBJ2-7; unclear D gene. This CDR3 region has 14 residues. V was shortened by 0 bases and J by 3 bases, with 12 bases between the two germline ends. Germline V gives CDR1 DFQATT, CDR2 SNEGSKA (reference sequence). The CDR3 spells CSARDKTMIYEQYF. CDR3 nucleotide sequence: TGCAGTGCTAGAGATAAGACGATGATCTACGAGCAGTACTTC.

This clonotype has a count of ten or more. The chain joins TRBV10-3 to TRBJ1-1, with a weak D call TRBD1 (6 bases). Germline V gene data show CDR1 as ENHRY and CDR2 as SYGVKD. V lost 5 bases and J 3 bases, leaving 13 bases between the germline ends. The CDR3 spans 14 residues. The CDR3 loop is CAISKRGADTEAFF. CDR3 in DNA: TGTGCCATCAGTAAGAGGGGGGCCGACACTGAAGCTTTCTTT.

This clonotype was seen repeatedly, ten times or more. This chain joins TRBV20-1 and TRBJ2-3; TRBD1 agrees at 9 bases. Germline assignment: CDR1 DFQATT and CDR2 SNEGSKA (reference sequence). J lost 4 bases, V lost 1 base, and 3 bases had no gene match. CDR3 size: 14 residues. The chain's CDR3 is CSARGTGAPDTQYF. DNA of the CDR3: TGCAGTGCTAGAGGGACAGGGGCGCCAGATACGCAGTATTTT.

This clonotype appeared many times. This chain uses TRBV5-4 with TRBJ1-6; D uncertain. The CDR3 sequence is 13 residues long. Trimming removed 3 bases at V and 10 bases at J, with 11 bases between. CDR1 SGHNT and CDR2 YYREEE come from the germline V gene (reference sequence). CDR3 protein: CASSSISGSPLHF. CDR3 nucleotide sequence: TGTGCCAGCAGCTCGATTAGCGGATCACCCCTCCACTTT.

As concerns this clonotype: This may be a read error: a much more frequent sequence differs by one nucleotide. The CDR3 does not end in the conserved phenylalanine or tryptophan, so this is likely a read error. The chain recombines TRBV5-1 with TRBJ2-5; 7 bases fit TRBD2. Germline V gene sequence: CDR1 SGHRS, CDR2 YFSETQ. CDR3 length equals 14 residues. J was trimmed by 5 bases and V by 0 bases; bases with no gene match: 4. The CDR3 spells CASSLATSEETQYL. CDR3 coding DNA: TGCGCCAGCAGCTTGGCCACTAGCGAGGAGACCCAGTACCTC.

The sample holds many counts of this clonotype. The CDR3 nucleotides are TGTGCCAGCAGCTTAGTCGGGGCCCCTAGGGAATCACCCCTCCACTTT. This gives the protein CASSLVGAPRESPLHF. This chain uses TRBV11-1 with TRBJ1-6; the D gene is possibly TRBD1 (5 bases). The CDR3 covers 16 residues. Germline V gene lookup returns CDR1 SGHAT and CDR2 FQDESV (reference sequence). Trimming cost V 1 base and J 10 bases, with 17 bases left between them.

This clonotype occurred many times. The J gene is TRBJ1-4, the V gene TRBV12-3 or TRBV12-4, with no clear D. The CDR3 consists of 13 residues. The V end lost 6 bases, the J end lost 7 bases, and 12 bases lay between the germline ends. The CDR3 sequence is CASRRNEGEKLFF. Written as DNA, the CDR3 is TGTGCCAGCAGGCGCAACGAGGGTGAAAAACTGTTTTTT.